This is a list of T cell receptor beta chains from one sample in a study of T cell responses to AZD1222 COVID-19 vaccine. Sequencing used immunoSEQ multiplex PCR; TCRdb keeps in-frame clones, though not all of them. The data show some 100,000 clones, about 88% seen once. The sample consisted of peripheral blood, taken on day 0 of AZD1222 vaccination. These receptors were collected from an adult in good health. Both conserved end residues are part of each CDR3. A D gene is named only where the DNA matches it firmly. Clone size is not always given. Where it is, it says once, few, many or a class for expanded clones.

v_gene	j_gene	d_gene	abundance	CDR3aa	CDR3nt
TRBV5-1	TRBJ1-2	TRBD1	NA	CASSTGTGYGYTF	TGCGCCAGCAGCACCGGGACAGGCTATGGCTACACCTTC
TRBV9	TRBJ2-1	NA	few	CASSVGHLNEQFF	TGTGCCAGCAGCGTAGGGCACCTTAATGAGCAGTTCTTC
TRBV15	TRBJ1-5	NA	NA	CATSLGGANQPQHF	TGTGCCACCAGTCTGGGTGGGGCAAATCAGCCCCAGCATTTT
TRBV20-1	TRBJ2-2	TRBD2	NA	CSASSSGGAHGELFF	TGCAGTGCTAGTTCTAGCGGGGGGGCCCACGGGGAGCTGTTTTTT
TRBV18	TRBJ2-4	NA	NA	CASSPNPTGFENIQYF	TGTGCCAGCTCACCAAATCCGACAGGCTTTGAAAACATTCAGTACTTC
TRBV5-1	TRBJ1-3	TRBD1	NA	CASSRDRSSGNTIYF	TGCGCCAGCAGCAGGGACAGAAGCTCTGGAAACACCATATATTTT
TRBV11-3	TRBJ2-2	TRBD1	NA	CASSLGQGPANTGELFF	TGTGCCAGCAGCTTAGGACAGGGACCGGCGAACACCGGGGAGCTGTTTTTT
TRBV5-1	TRBJ2-2	NA	NA	CASSLDRAGGELFF	TGCGCCAGCAGCTTGGACCGGGCTGGCGGGGAGCTGTTTTTT
TRBV3-1/TRBV3-2	TRBJ1-2	NA	NA	CASSQGMDGYTF	TGTGCCAGCAGCCAGGGGATGGATGGCTACACCTTC
TRBV3-1/TRBV3-2	TRBJ2-1	NA	NA	CASSQDVRNEQFF	TGTGCCAGCAGCCAAGATGTCCGAAATGAGCAGTTCTTC
TRBV13	TRBJ2-1	TRBD2	NA	CASSLGLGLASYNEQFF	TGTGCCAGCAGCTTAGGCCTGGGACTAGCGTCCTACAATGAGCAGTTCTTC
TRBV18	TRBJ2-5	NA	NA	CASSPGGLETQYF	TGTGCCAGCTCACCGGGCGGGTTGGAGACCCAGTACTTC
TRBV7-8	TRBJ2-7	NA	NA	CASSLGRRYEQYF	TGTGCCAGCAGCTTGGGACGCCGCTACGAGCAGTACTTC
TRBV7-6	TRBJ1-1	TRBD1	NA	CASSPSTGAEAFF	TGTGCCAGCAGCCCCTCGACAGGGGCTGAAGCTTTCTTT
TRBV30	TRBJ1-2	TRBD1	NA	CSSDRGASNYGYTF	TGTTCGTCGGACAGGGGCGCCTCGAACTATGGCTACACCTTC
TRBV7-9	TRBJ1-2	NA	NA	CASSLGGAYGYTF	TGTGCCAGCAGCTTAGGTGGGGCCTATGGCTACACCTTC
TRBV6-5	TRBJ2-5	NA	NA	CASSSQEETQYF	TGTGCCAGCAGTAGCCAGGAGGAGACCCAGTACTTC
TRBV9	TRBJ1-2	NA	NA	CASSVGVGSRGGYTF	TGTGCCAGCAGCGTAGGGGTGGGCAGCCGGGGAGGCTACACCTTC
TRBV25-1	TRBJ1-5	NA	NA	CASSQNYSNQPQHF	TGTGCCAGCAGTCAGAATTATAGCAATCAGCCCCAGCATTTT
TRBV3-1/TRBV3-2	TRBJ2-7	NA	NA	CASSHTQGELRREQYF	TGTGCCAGCAGCCATACCCAGGGTGAGCTCCGACGCGAGCAGTACTTC
TRBV5-1	TRBJ2-1	NA	once	CASSLQGGPTYNEQFF	TGCGCCAGCAGCTTGCAGGGAGGCCCCACCTACAATGAGCAGTTCTTC
TRBV9	TRBJ2-7	NA	once	CASSVRLGSGEQYF	TGTGCCAGCAGCGTACGTCTAGGCTCGGGCGAGCAGTACTTC
TRBV30	TRBJ1-2	NA	NA	CAWSYGAASIGYTF	TGTGCCTGGAGTTATGGGGCCGCAAGTATCGGCTACACCTTC
TRBV28	TRBJ2-7	TRBD1	NA	CASSLIGQGSYEQYF	TGTGCCAGCAGTTTAATCGGACAGGGCTCCTACGAGCAGTACTTC
TRBV7-9	TRBJ1-2	TRBD1	NA	CASTQTGVNYGYTF	TGTGCCAGCACCCAGACAGGGGTAAACTATGGCTACACCTTC
TRBV6-5	TRBJ2-7	NA	NA	CATGPGWSYEQYF	TGTGCCACCGGCCCAGGGTGGTCCTACGAGCAGTACTTC
TRBV18	TRBJ1-4	NA	NA	CASSPPGRANEKLFF	TGTGCCAGCTCACCACCTGGAAGGGCTAATGAAAAACTGTTTTTT
TRBV6-2/TRBV6-3	TRBJ2-1	TRBD1	NA	CASSRSGGMTNEQFF	TGTGCCAGCAGTCGATCAGGGGGCATGACCAATGAGCAGTTCTTC
TRBV11-2	TRBJ2-3	TRBD2	NA	CASSLEAGGGTDTQYF	TGTGCCAGCAGCTTAGAGGCGGGGGGGGGCACAGATACGCAGTATTTT
TRBV28	TRBJ1-3	NA	NA	CASSRRDIGNTIYF	TGTGCCAGCAGCCGCCGGGACATTGGGAACACCATATATTTT
TRBV11-3	TRBJ1-2	NA	NA	CASSLGPKRNYGYTF	TGTGCCAGCAGCCTCGGACCCAAGCGCAACTATGGCTACACCTTC
TRBV6-5	TRBJ1-1	NA	NA	CASSYWGDLNTEAFF	TGTGCCAGCAGTTACTGGGGGGACCTGAACACTGAAGCTTTCTTT
TRBV3-1/TRBV3-2	TRBJ1-6	NA	NA	CASTRSTGGSPLHF	TGTGCCAGCACCAGAAGTACGGGAGGTTCACCCCTCCACTTT
TRBV15	TRBJ1-4	NA	NA	CATSWTAWGSNEKLFF	TGTGCCACCAGTTGGACGGCCTGGGGCTCAAATGAAAAACTGTTTTTT
TRBV25-1	TRBJ1-2	NA	NA	CASSEFAGYGYTF	TGTGCCAGCAGTGAATTTGCAGGGTATGGCTACACCTTC
TRBV28	TRBJ1-2	TRBD1	NA	CASSLVQGVISNYGYTF	TGTGCCAGCAGTTTGGTACAGGGGGTAATATCGAACTATGGCTACACCTTC
TRBV25-1	TRBJ1-3	NA	NA	CASSAGGTGNTIYF	TGTGCCAGCAGTGCGGGAGGGACGGGAAACACCATATATTTT